This T cell receptor beta chain was sequenced in a study of blood T cell repertoires in COVID-19 (dated by TCRdb to 2019 to 2021). A note on the overall study: Collaborator samples came from the United States, Italy and Spain and covered acute and convalescent phases of COVID-19. The prospective study material was composed of cDNA or gDNA derived from T cells, B-cell-depleted T cells, or PBMCs. Deeply sampled blood TCRbeta repertoires from subjects exposed to, actively infected with, or recovered from COVID-19 were included in the dataset. The repertoires were released in a freely available public database intended as a resource for research on the immune response to SARS-CoV-2. The samples were drawn from the first 160 participants of the ongoing ImmuneRACE study and from over 950 subjects provided by 6 global collaborators. Sample metadata almost always included a de-identified subject ID, COVID-19 status, age in years and sex. Where available, HLA class I and class II types were taken from metadata supplied by the sample provider and were not determined by assay-based typing.

TCRbeta CDR3 regions were amplified from genomic DNA using the immunoSEQ Assay, a bias-controlled multiplex PCR. In the original analysis: The number of nucleated cells in each sample was estimated from the amplification of reference gene primers within the assay. Sequence reads were collapsed and filtered to measure the absolute abundance of every unique TCRbeta CDR3 rearrangement. For each sample, productive Simpson clonality was calculated by taking the square root of Simpson's diversity index across productive rearrangements. The table comes from immuneACCESS by way of TCRdb, which keeps in-frame sequences with V and J called. Part of the clones is missing from these tables; in studies checked, under half for an unresolved V gene and the rest for unknown reasons. V, J and clone size were drawn from that table, and D and trimming were deduced from the DNA. Recorded for this sample are over 350,000 clones; roughly 90% of them occurred a single time. Around 0.91% of the sample goes to the ten largest clones.

This clone was picked up one time. Its antigen is unknown. The record has no base qualities; no much larger clone is one base away. Participants in the prospective study were enrolled through a virtual design, were aged roughly 18 to 95 years, and lived in roughly 24 United States geographic areas. Cohort assignment in the prospective study relied on participant-reported clinical history from a screening survey and a study questionnaire. Each participant in the prospective study had whole blood, serum and a nasopharyngeal or oropharyngeal swab collected by mobile phlebotomists. Additional blood draws and questionnaires over an approximately two-month period could optionally be provided by prospective study participants. Before DNA extraction, prospective study blood samples were shipped either frozen or at room temperature. Results and caveats for the whole study, not just this receptor: How much clinical and demographic metadata was included differed by source and by participant, and the metadata was provided uncurated.

The CDR3 covers 14 residues, taking in both the cysteine and the phenylalanine. Only the CDR3 region is kept as DNA, spanning 42 bases read in frame from base 1. CDR1 and CDR2, per the germline V gene, are SNHLY and FYNNEI. V loses 7 bases of germline sequence and J loses 7 bases, and the interval between the two ends is 17 bases. This chain joins TRBV2 to TRBJ2-1; tentative D gene TRBD2, with 5 bases matching. The receptor was derived from a young woman with acute COVID-19. The sequenced sample was PBMCs or T cells enriched from blood (not recorded which). Read as DNA, the sequence is TGTGCCAGCATCGAGGATGAGGGTTTGAATGAGCAGTTCTTC. Protein translation: CASIEDEGLNEQFF.